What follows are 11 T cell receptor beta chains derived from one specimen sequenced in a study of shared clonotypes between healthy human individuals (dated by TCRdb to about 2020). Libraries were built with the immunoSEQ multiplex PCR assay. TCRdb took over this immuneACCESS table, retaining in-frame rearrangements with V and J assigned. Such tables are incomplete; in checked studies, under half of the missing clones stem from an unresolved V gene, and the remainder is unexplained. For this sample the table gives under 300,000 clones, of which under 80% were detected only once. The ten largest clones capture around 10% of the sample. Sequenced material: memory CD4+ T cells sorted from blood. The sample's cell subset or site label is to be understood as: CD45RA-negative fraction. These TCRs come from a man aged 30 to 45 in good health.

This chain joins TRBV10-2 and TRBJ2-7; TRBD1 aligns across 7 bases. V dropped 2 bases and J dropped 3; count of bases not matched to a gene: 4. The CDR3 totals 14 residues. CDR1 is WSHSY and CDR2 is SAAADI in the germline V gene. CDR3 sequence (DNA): TGCGCCAGCAGTGAGGCCAGGGGGTTCTACGAGCAGTACTTC. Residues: CASSEARGFYEQYF.

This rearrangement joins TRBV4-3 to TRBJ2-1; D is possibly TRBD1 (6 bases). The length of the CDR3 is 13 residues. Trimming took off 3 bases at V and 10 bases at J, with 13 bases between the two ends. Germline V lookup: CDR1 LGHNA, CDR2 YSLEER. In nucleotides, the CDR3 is TGCGCCAGCAGCCAGACCCAGGGGACAGAGCAGTTCTTC. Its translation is CASSQTQGTEQFF.

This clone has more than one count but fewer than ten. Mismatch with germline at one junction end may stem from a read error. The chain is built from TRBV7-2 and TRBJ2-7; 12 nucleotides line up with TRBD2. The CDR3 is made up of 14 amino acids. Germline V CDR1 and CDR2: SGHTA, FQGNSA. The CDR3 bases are TGTGCCAGCAGCCTAGCGGGAGGGCTATACGAGCAGTACTTC. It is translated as CASSLAGGLYEQYF.

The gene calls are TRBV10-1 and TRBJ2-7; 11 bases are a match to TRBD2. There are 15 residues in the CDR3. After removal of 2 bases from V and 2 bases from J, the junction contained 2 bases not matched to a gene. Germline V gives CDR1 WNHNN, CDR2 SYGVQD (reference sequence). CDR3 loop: CASSEKGLAAYEQYF. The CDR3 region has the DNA TGCGCCAGCAGTGAGAAGGGACTAGCGGCCTACGAGCAGTACTTC.

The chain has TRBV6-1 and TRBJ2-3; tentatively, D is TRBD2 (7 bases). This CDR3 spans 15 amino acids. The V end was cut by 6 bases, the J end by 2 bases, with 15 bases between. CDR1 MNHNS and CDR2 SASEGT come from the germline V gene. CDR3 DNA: TGTGCCAGCAGCCCGGGGAGGGGGTACACAGATACGCAGTATTTT. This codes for CASSPGRGYTDTQYF.

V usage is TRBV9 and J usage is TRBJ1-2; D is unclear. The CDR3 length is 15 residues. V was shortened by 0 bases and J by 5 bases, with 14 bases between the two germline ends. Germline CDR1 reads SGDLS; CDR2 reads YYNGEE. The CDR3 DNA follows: TGTGCCAGCAGCGTAGCGGTGAACCCCTCTTATGGCTACACCTTC. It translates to CASSVAVNPSYGYTF.

CDR3 nucleotides: TGTGCCACCAGCAGAGCTACCGGGACCTCAGGGGGGGAGCTGTTTTTT. Protein product: CATSRATGTSGGELFF. This chain joins TRBV15 and TRBJ2-2; D may match TRBD1 or TRBD2 (5 bases each). V was cut by 1 base and J by 8 bases, with 17 bases left in between. Germline CDR1 LNHNV, CDR2 YYDKDF (reference sequence). This CDR3 is 16 amino acids long.

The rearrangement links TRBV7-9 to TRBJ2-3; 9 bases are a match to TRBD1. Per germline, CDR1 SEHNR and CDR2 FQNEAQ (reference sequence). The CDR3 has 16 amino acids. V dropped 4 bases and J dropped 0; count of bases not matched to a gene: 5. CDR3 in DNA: TGTGCCAGCAGCTATCTCACAGGGGGCAGCACAGATACGCAGTATTTT. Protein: CASSYLTGGSTDTQYF.

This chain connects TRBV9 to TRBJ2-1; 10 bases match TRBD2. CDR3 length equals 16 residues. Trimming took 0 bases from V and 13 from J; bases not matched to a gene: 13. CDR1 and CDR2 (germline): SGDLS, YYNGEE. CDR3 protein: CASSVDPQASGSNQFF. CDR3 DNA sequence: TGTGCCAGCAGCGTAGATCCCCAGGCTAGCGGGAGTAATCAGTTCTTC.

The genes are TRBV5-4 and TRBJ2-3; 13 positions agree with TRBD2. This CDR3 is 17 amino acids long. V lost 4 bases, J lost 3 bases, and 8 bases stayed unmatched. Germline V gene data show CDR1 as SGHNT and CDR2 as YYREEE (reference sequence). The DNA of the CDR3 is TGTGCCAGCAGCGCAATGGGGACTAGCGGGAAGACAGATACGCAGTATTTT. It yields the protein CASSAMGTSGKTDTQYF.

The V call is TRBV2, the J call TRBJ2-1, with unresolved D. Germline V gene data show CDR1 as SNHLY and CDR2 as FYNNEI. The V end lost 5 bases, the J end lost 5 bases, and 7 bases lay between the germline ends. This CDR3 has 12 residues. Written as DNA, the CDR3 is TGTGCCAGCAGTTATGGGAACAATGAGCAGTTCTTC. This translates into CASSYGNNEQFF. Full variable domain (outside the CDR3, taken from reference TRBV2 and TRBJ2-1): EPEVTQTPSHQVTQMGQEVILRCVPISNHLYFYWYRQILGQKVEFLVSFYNNEISEKSEIFDDQFSVERPDGSNFTLKIRSTKLEDSAMYFCASSYGNNEQFFGPGTRLTVL.